This TCR beta chain was retrieved from a study of cytomegalovirus exposure and HLA in healthy donors. 60 Vbeta and 13 Jbeta primers were used in PCR. Libraries were prepared by immunoSEQ multiplex PCR; TCRdb keeps only in-frame clonotypes and omits some of them. The data hold over 85,000 clones, with approximately 77% observed a single time. J lost 3 bases, V lost 1 base, and 10 bases had no gene match. Germline V gene data show CDR1 as SGHTA and CDR2 as FQGTGA. The CDR3 is made up of 17 amino acids. General observations from the study: Likely technical artifact: a cluster of highly shared sequence variants. In a later analysis, TCR beta V- and J-gene trimming showed a link to a missense DCLRE1C variant.

A remark on this clone: Its antigen is not identified.

The V call is TRBV7-3, the J call TRBJ2-3; 7 bases map to TRBD1. Material: PBMCs. The source is a male donor in good health and CMV-seropositive. The CDR3 is CASSLRGLAQGTDTQYF. CDR3 sequence (DNA): TGTGCCAGCAGCTTAAGGGGGCTAGCACAGGGGACAGATACGCAGTATTTT.